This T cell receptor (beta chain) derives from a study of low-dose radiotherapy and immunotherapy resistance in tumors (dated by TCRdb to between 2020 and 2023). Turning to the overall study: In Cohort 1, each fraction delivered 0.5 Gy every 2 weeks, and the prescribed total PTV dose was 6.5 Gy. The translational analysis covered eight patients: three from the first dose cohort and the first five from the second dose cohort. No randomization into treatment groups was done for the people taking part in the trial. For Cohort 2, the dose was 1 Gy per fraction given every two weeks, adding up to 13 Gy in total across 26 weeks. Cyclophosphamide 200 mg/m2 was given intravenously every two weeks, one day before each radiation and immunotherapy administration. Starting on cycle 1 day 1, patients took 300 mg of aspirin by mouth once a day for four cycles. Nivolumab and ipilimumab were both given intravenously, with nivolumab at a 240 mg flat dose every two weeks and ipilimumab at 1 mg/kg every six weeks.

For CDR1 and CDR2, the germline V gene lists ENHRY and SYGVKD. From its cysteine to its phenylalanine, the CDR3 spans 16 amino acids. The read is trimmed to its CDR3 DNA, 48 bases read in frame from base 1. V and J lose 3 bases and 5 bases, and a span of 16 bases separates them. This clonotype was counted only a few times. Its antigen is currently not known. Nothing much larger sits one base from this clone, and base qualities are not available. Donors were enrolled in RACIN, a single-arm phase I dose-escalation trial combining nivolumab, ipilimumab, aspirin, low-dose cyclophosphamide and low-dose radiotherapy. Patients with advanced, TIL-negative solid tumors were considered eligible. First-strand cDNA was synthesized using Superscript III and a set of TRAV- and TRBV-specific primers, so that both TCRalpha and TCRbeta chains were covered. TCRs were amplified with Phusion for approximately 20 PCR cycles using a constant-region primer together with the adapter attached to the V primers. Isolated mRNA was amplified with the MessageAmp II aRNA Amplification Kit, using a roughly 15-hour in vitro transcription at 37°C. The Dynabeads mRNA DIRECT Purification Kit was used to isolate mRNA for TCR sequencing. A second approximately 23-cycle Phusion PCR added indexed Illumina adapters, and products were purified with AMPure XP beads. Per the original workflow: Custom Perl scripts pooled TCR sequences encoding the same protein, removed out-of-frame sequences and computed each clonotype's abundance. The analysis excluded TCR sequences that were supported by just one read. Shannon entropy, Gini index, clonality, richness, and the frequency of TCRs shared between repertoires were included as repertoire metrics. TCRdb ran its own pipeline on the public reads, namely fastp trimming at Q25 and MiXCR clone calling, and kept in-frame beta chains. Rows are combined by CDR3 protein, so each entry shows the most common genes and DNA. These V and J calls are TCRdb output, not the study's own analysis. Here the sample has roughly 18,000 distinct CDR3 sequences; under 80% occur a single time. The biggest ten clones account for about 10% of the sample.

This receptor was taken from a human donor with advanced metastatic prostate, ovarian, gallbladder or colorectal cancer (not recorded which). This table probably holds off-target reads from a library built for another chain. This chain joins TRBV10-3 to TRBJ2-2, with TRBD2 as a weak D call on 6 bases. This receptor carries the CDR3 CAISEGTSIRTGELFF. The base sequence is TGTGCCATCAGTGAAGGGACTTCTATCCGGACCGGGGAGCTGTTTTTT.